This TCR beta chain was sequenced for a study of PD-1 blockade in classical Hodgkin lymphoma. Clones were sequenced by immunoSEQ multiplex PCR, and TCRdb holds only the in-frame ones, with some missing. This table has about 150,000 clones, just under 80% appearing once. A single count supports this clone. No antigen is known for it. This CDR3 has 14 residues. V was clipped by 5 bases and J by 6 bases; unmatched bases: 4. Germline loops: CDR1 SGHVS, CDR2 FNYEAQ. Study findings and constraints: Patients who responded completely had about the same baseline diversity as newly diagnosed patients. Exclusion removed patients who began nivolumab under 1 year after ASCT.

Exposure to brentuximab vedotin varied, and each patient had relapsed following autologous stem cell transplantation. Patients' outcomes at their best amounted to complete response, partial response or progressive disease. The sample consisted of peripheral blood mononuclear cells (PBMCs), taken before the second cycle of nivolumab. The V and J genes are TRBV7-6 and TRBJ2-7; 13 bases are shared with TRBD2. This sequence was found in a human donor with classical Hodgkin lymphoma. CDR3 sequence (DNA): TGTGCCAGCAGCCGACTAGCGGGAGGCGGCGAGCAGTACTTC. It yields the protein CASSRLAGGGEQYF.